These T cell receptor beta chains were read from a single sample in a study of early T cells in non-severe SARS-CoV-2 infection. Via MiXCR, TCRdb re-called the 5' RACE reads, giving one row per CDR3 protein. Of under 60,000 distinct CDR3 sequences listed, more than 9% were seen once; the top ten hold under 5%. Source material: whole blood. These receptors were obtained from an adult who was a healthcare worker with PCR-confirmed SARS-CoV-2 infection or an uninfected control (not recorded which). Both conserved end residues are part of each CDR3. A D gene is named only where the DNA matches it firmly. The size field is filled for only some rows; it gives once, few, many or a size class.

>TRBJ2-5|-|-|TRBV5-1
TGCGCCAGCAGCGAGTCCGGATTGGTTGAGACCCAGTACTTC
CASSESGLVETQYF
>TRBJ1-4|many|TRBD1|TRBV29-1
TGCAGCGTTGCACAGGGGTTTTCGACACCGATAGAAAAACTGTTTTTT
CSVAQGFSTPIEKLFF
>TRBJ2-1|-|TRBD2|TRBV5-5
TGTGCCAGCAGTTCCGGGACTAGCGGGAGCGATGAGCAGTTCTTC
CASSSGTSGSDEQFF
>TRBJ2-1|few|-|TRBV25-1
TGTGCCAGCAGTCCCATCGGACAATCCAACAATGAGCAGTTCTTC
CASSPIGQSNNEQFF
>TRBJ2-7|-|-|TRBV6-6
TGTGCCAGCAGTTACTCGGAGGCGTCCTACGAGCAGTACTTC
CASSYSEASYEQYF
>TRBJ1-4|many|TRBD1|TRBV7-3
TGTGCCAGCAGCAAGACAGGGGGAGGACGTGAAAAACTGTTTTTT
CASSKTGGGREKLFF
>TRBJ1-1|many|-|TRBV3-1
TGTGCCAGCAGCCAGGGGAGGGGCGAAGCTTTCTTT
CASSQGRGEAFF
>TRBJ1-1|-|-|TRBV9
TGTGCCAGCAGCAGCCTGAAGGGCCACACTGAAGCTTTCTTT
CASSSLKGHTEAFF
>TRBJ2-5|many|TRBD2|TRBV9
TGTGCCAGCAGCGGGATAGCGGGATACGGGGAGACCCAGTACTTC
CASSGIAGYGETQYF
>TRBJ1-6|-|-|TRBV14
TGTGCCAGCAGCCAAGGTTTGCCAGCCAATTCACCCCTCCACTTT
CASSQGLPANSPLHF
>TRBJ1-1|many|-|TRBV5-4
TGTGCCAGCAGCGCGGATCCGAACACTGAAGCTTTCTTT
CASSADPNTEAFF
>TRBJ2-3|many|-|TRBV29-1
TGCAGCGTTGATAGGTACTTCCCTGGTAGCACAGATACGCAGTATTTT
CSVDRYFPGSTDTQYF
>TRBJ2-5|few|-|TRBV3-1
TGTGCCAGCAGCGATCTAGGGGAGACCCAGTACTTC
CASSDLGETQYF
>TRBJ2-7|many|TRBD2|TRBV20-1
TGCAGTGCTATAGGGACTAGCGGAGCCTCCTACGAGCAGTACTTC
CSAIGTSGASYEQYF
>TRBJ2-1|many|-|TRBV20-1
TGCAGTGCTTTTAAGTTCAATGAGCAGTTCTTC
CSAFKFNEQFF
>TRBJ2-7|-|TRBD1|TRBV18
TGTGCCAGCTCACCATGGACAGGGGTGACCTACGAGCAGTACTTC
CASSPWTGVTYEQYF
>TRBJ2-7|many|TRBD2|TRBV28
TGTGCCAGCAGTTCCACCTGGACTAGCGGGAGTTCCTACGAGCAGTACTTC
CASSSTWTSGSSYEQYF
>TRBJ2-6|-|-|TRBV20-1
TGCAGTGCCGATGACAGAACTTCTGGGGCCAACGTCCTGACTTTC
CSADDRTSGANVLTF
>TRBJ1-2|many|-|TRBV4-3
TGCGCCAGCAGCCAGGAAAAAAGGGCCATCGGGTATGGCTACACCTTC
CASSQEKRAIGYGYTF
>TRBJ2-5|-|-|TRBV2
TGTGCCAGCAGTGAAGCCCACACCGGGACCCAGTACTTC
CASSEAHTGTQYF
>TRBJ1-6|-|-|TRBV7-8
TGTGCCAGCACCTCATCGACAGCCATTAATTCACCCCTCCACTTT
CASTSSTAINSPLHF
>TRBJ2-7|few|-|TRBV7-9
TGTGCCAGCAGCTTCGGGGGGCCAGGCGAGCAGTACTTC
CASSFGGPGEQYF
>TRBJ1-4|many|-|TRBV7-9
TGTGCCAGCAGCTTAGGGAGGGCGCCCGAGGAAAAACTGTTTTTT
CASSLGRAPEEKLFF
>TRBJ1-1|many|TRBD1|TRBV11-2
TGTGCCAGCAGTTTCGACAGGGGGATTGGCACTGAAGCTTTCTTT
CASSFDRGIGTEAFF
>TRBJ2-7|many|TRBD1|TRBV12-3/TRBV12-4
TGTGCCAGCACCCCGGGACAGGGCTACGAGCAGTACTTC
CASTPGQGYEQYF
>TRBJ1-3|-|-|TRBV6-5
TGTGCCAGCAGTTACTCGAAATTAGCTAACACCATATATTTT
CASSYSKLANTIYF
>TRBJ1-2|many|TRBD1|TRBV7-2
TGTGCCAGCAGCCCCACAATGGAGGGGGCCGGTGGCTACACCTTC
CASSPTMEGAGGYTF
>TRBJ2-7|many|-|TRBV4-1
TGCGCCAGCAGCCGAGAATGGGGAAGTTTGGACTACGAGCAGTACTTC
CASSREWGSLDYEQYF
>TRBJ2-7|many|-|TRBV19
TGTGCCAGTAGTATAGCGGAGCACTACGAGCAGTACTTC
CASSIAEHYEQYF
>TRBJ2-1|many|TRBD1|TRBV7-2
TGTGCCAGCAGACCAGGGGGCCTGTACAATGAGCAGTTCTTC
CASRPGGLYNEQFF
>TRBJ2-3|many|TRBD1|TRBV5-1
TGCGCCAGCAGCTTTGGACAGGGGGCGGATACGCAGTATTTT
CASSFGQGADTQYF
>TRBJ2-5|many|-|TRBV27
TGTGCCAGCAGTTCCCTGGGGCGGGGGCACGAGACCCAGTACTTC
CASSSLGRGHETQYF
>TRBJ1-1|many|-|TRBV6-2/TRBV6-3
TGTGCCAGCAGTCCCCTGCAGAGGAACACTGAAGCTTTCTTT
CASSPLQRNTEAFF
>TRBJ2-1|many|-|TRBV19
TGTGCCAGTAGCACCGGGGAGGTCTACAATGAGCAGTTCTTC
CASSTGEVYNEQFF
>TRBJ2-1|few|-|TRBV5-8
TGTGCCAGCAGCTTCCTTCAATCGGGGCATGAGCAGTTCTTC
CASSFLQSGHEQFF
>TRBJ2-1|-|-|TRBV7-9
TGTGCCAGCAGCTTAGGTCTCGGCAATGAGCAGTTCTTC
CASSLGLGNEQFF
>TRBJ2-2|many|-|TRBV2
TGTGCCAGCCTTGCGGGAAGGGGTACCGGGGAGCTGTTTTTT
CASLAGRGTGELFF
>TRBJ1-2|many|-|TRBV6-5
TGTGCCAGCAGTTACTCGACTTCTAACTATGGCTACACCTTC
CASSYSTSNYGYTF
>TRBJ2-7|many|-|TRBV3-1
TGTGCCAGCAGCCAAGTCACAGGGTTCTCCTACGAGCAGTACTTC
CASSQVTGFSYEQYF
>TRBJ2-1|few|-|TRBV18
TGTGCCAGCTCACCCGTGGGTGAGCAGTTCTTC
CASSPVGEQFF
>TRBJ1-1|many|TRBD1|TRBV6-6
TGTGCCAGCAACTGGGGGGGACAGGGGAACACTGAAGCTTTCTTT
CASNWGGQGNTEAFF
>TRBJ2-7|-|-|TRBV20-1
TGCAGTGCTAGTTGGGCGGTCTCCCAGCGGAGCGAGCAGTACTTC
CSASWAVSQRSEQYF
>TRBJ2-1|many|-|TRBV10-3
TGTGCCATCAGTGAGACAGCAGGGGTTGAGCAGTTCTTC
CAISETAGVEQFF
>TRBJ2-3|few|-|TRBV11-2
TGTGCCAGCAGCTTAGGTGCACGAGGGCCAGATACGCAGTATTTT
CASSLGARGPDTQYF
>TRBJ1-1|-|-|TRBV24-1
TGTGCCACCAGTGATTCCGGCAGGGGGAACACTGAAGCTTTCTTT
CATSDSGRGNTEAFF
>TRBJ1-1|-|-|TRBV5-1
TGCGCCAGCAGCTCTAACACAAACACTGAAGCTTTCTTT
CASSSNTNTEAFF
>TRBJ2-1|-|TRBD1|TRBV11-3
TGTGCCAGCAGCTTACCACCGGGACAGGGCCATGAGCAGTTCTTC
CASSLPPGQGHEQFF